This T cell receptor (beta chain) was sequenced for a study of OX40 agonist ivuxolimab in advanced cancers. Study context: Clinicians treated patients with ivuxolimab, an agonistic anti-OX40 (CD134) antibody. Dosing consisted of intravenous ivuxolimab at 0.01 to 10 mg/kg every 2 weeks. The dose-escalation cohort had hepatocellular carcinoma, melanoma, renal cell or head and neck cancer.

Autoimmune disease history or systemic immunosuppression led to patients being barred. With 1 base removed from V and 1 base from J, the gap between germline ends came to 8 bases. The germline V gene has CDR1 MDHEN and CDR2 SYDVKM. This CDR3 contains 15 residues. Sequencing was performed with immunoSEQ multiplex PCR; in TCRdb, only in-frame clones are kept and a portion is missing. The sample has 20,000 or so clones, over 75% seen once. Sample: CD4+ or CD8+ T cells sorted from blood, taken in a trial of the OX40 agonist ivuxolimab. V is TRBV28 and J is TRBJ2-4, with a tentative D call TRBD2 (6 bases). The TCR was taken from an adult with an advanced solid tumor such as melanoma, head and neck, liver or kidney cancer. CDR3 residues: CASSLSGEAKNIQYF. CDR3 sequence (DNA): TGTGCCAGCAGTTTATCGGGGGAGGCCAAAAACATTCAGTACTTC. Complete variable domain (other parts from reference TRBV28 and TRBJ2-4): DVKVTQSSRYLVKRTGEKVFLECVQDMDHENMFWYRQDPGLGLRLIYFSYDVKMKEKGDIPEGYSVSREKKERFSLILESASTNQTSMYLCASSLSGEAKNIQYFGAGTRLSVL.